This entry features one T cell receptor (beta chain) sequence. The source of the sample is a study of blood T cell repertoires in COVID-19. The method was immunoSEQ multiplex PCR; TCRdb's version includes in-frame clones alone and lacks a portion of them. The sample has approximately 200,000 clones, around 86% seen once. Germline V gene lookup returns CDR1 MDHEN and CDR2 SYDVKM. V shed 1 base and J shed 2 bases, with 15 bases lying between them. The CDR3 is 16 amino acids. This receptor was identified in a man between 25 and 39 years old in a cohort exposed to, infected with or recovered from COVID-19 (not recorded which). The chain has TRBV28 and TRBJ2-7; D is possibly TRBD2 (7 bases). Sequencing input: PBMCs or T cells enriched from blood (not recorded which). The DNA for the CDR3 is TGTGCCAGCAGTTTATTTCCCAGGCGGGGGCCCTACGAGCAGTACTTC. This translates into CASSLFPRRGPYEQYF.